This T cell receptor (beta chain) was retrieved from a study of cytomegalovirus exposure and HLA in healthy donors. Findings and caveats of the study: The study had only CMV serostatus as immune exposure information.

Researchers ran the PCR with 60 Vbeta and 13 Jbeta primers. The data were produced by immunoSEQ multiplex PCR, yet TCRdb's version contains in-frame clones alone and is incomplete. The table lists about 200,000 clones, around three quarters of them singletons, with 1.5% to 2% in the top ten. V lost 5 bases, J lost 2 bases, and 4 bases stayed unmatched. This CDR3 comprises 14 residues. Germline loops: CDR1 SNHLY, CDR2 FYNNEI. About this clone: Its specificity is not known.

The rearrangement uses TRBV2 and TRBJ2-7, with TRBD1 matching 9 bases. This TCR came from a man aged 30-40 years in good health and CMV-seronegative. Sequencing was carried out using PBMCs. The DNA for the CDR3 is TGTGCCAGCAGTCCGGGACAGGGTACCTACGAGCAGTACTTC. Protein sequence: CASSPGQGTYEQYF. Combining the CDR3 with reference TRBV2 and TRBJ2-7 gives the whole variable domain EPEVTQTPSHQVTQMGQEVILRCVPISNHLYFYWYRQILGQKVEFLVSFYNNEISEKSEIFDDQFSVERPDGSNFTLKIRSTKLEDSAMYFCASSPGQGTYEQYFGPGTRLTVT.